This T cell receptor beta chain appears in the sequencing data of a study of blood T cell repertoires in COVID-19. The overall study: Acute and convalescent COVID-19 samples came from the United States, Italy and Spain. T cells, B-cell-depleted T cells, or PBMCs supplied cDNA or gDNA.

The V segment lost 6 bases and the J segment 4 bases; nucleotides outside the gene matches: 5. CDR1 and CDR2 (germline): SQVTM, ANQGSEA. The CDR3 is made up of 13 amino acids. As originally analysed: Researchers report that nucleated cell counts were estimated from reference gene primer amplification. The protocol was immunoSEQ multiplex PCR, while the TCRdb copy is restricted to in-frame clones and leaves out a portion. The V and J calls and clone size were taken over from that table, and D and trimming were inferred from the DNA. The sample has tens of thousands of clones, 60% to 85% seen once. This sequence was found in a human donor in a cohort sampled during active COVID-19. What was sequenced was peripheral blood. This chain links TRBV29-1 with TRBJ2-7; 11 nucleotides agree with TRBD1. The CDR3 sequence is CSVSGQGAYEQYF. In DNA form, the CDR3 reads TGCAGCGTCTCAGGACAGGGGGCGTACGAGCAGTACTTC.